This TCR beta chain was documented in a study of T cells in localized non-small cell lung cancer. Germline V gene lookup returns CDR1 SGHAT and CDR2 FQNNGV. CDR3 length equals 13 residues. V was pared by 5 bases and J by 5 bases, with 5 bases of the junction left unmatched. Sequencing was performed with immunoSEQ multiplex PCR; in TCRdb, only in-frame clones are kept and a portion is missing. The table shows more than 35,000 clones, with approximately 90% occurring only once. The TCR sequence derives from a female donor older than 55 with stage I lung adenocarcinoma. This specimen was peripheral blood, taken before any cancer treatment. The V and J genes are TRBV11-2 and TRBJ1-2, with TRBD1 identical over 7 bases. CDR3 loop: CASSTTGDYGYTF. Here the CDR3 DNA reads TGTGCCAGCAGCACTACAGGGGATTATGGCTACACCTTC.